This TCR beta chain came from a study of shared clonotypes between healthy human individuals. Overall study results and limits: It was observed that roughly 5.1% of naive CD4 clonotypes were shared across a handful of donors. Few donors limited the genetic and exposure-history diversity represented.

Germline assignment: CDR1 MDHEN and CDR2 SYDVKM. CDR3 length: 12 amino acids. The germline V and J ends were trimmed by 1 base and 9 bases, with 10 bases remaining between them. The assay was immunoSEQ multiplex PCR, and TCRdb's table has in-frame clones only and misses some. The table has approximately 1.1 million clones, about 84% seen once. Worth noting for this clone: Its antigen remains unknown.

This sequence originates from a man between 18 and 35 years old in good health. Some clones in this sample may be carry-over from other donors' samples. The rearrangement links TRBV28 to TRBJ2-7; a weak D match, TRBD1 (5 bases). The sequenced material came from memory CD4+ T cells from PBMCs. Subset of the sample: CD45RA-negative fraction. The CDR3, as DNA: TGTGCCAGCAGTTTATTTGGGGCAGGGCAGTACTTC. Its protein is CASSLFGAGQYF.